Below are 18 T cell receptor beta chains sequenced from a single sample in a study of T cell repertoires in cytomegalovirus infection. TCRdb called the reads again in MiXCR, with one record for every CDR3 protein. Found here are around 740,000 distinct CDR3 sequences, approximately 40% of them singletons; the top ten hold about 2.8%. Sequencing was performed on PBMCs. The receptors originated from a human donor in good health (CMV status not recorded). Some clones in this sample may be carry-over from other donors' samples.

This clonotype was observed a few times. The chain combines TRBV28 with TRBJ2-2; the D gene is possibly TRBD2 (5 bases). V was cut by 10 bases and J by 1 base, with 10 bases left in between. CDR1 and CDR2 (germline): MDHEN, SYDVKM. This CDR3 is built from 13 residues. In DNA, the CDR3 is TGTGCCACCGAGGGCCAGAACACCGGGGAGCTGTTTTTT. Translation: CATEGQNTGELFF.

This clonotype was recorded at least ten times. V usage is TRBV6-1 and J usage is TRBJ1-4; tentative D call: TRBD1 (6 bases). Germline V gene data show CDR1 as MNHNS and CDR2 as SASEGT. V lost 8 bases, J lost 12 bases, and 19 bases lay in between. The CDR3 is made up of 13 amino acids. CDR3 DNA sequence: TGTGCCAGCGGAGCAGGGGTCCCTGCCCAACTGTTTTTT. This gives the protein CASGAGVPAQLFF.

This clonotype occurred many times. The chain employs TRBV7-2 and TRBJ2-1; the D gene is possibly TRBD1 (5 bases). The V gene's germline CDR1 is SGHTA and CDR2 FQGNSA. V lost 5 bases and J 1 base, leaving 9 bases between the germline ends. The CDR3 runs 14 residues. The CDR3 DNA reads TGTGCCAGCAGCCCCAGGGTTTCCTACAATGAGCAGTTCTTC. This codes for CASSPRVSYNEQFF.

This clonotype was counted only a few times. The chain's CDR3 is CSARQLAGNYNEQFF. In DNA form, the CDR3 reads TGCAGTGCCCGACAGCTAGCGGGGAATTACAATGAGCAGTTCTTC. The chain recombines TRBV20-1 with TRBJ2-1; 9 positions agree with TRBD2. The germline V gene has CDR1 DFQATT and CDR2 SNEGSKA (reference sequence). The CDR3 sequence is 15 residues long. Germline trimming cut 6 bases from V and 4 bases from J; bases unmatched to any gene: 10.

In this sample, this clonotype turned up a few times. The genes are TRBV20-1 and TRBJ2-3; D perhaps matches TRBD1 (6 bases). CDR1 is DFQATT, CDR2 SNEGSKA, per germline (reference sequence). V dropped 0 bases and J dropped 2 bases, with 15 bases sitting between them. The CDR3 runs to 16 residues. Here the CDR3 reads CSARDKTGRFTDTQYF. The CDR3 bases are TGCAGTGCTAGAGATAAGACAGGACGGTTCACAGATACGCAGTATTTT.

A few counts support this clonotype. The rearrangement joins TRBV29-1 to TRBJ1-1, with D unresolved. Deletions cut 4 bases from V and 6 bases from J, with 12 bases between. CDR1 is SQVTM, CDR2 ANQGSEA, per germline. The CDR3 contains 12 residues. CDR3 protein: CSVVSRVAEAFF. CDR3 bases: TGCAGCGTTGTTTCCCGGGTCGCTGAAGCTTTCTTT.

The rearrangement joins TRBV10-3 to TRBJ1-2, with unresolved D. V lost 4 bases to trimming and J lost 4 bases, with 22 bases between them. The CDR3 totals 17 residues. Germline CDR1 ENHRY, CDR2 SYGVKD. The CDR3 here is CAISGGLRATNAYGYTF. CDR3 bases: TGTGCCATCAGTGGGGGTTTAAGAGCCACAAACGCCTATGGCTACACCTTC.

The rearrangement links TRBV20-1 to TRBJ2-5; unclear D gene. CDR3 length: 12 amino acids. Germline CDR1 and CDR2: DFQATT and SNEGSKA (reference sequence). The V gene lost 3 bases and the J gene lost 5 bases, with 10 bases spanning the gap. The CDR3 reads CSASATEETQYF. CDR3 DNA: TGCAGTGCTAGCGCGACGGAGGAGACCCAGTACTTC.

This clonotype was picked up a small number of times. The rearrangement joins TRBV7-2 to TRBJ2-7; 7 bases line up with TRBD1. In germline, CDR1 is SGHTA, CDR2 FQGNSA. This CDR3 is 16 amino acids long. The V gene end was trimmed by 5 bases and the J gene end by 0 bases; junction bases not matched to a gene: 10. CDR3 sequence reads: CASSIGGQLPSYEQYF. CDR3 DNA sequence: TGTGCCAGCAGCATAGGGGGACAGCTCCCCTCCTACGAGCAGTACTTC.

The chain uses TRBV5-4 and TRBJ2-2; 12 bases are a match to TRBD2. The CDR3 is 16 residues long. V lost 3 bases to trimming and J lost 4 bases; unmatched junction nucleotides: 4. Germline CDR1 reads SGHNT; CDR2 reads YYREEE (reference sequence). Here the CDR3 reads CASSSGLAGFTGELFF. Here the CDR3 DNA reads TGTGCCAGCAGCTCCGGACTAGCGGGATTCACCGGGGAGCTGTTTTTT.

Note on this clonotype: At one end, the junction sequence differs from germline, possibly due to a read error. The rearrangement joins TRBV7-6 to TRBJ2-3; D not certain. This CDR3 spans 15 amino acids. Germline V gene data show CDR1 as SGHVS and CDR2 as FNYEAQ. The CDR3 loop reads CASSLGPAGTDTQYF. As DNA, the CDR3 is TGTGCTAGCAGCCTCGGGCCGGCGGGCACAGATACGCAGTATTTT.

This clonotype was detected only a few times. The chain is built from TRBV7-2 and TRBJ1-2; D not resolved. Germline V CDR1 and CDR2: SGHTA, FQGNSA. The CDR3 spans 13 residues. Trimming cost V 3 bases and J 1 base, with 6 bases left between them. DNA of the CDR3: TGTGCCAGCAGCTTTCTGAATAACTATGGCTACACCTTC. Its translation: CASSFLNNYGYTF.

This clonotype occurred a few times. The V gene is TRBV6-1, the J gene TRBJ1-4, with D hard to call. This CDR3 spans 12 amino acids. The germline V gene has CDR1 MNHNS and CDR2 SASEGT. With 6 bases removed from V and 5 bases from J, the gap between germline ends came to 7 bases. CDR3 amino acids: CASRSDNEKLFF. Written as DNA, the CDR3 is TGTGCCAGCAGGAGCGACAATGAAAAACTGTTTTTT.

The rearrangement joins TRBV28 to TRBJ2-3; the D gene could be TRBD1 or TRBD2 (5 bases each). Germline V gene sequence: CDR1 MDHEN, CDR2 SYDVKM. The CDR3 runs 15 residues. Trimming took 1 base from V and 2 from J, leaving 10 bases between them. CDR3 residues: CASSLYGGITDTQYF. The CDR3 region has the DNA TGTGCCAGCAGTTTATATGGGGGTATCACAGATACGCAGTATTTT.

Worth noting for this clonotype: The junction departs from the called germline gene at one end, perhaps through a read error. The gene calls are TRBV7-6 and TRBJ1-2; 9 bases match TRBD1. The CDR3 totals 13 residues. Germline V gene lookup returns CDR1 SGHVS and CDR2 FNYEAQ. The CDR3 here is CSSSLWTGVGYTF. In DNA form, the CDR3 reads TGTTCCAGCAGCTTGTGGACAGGGGTAGGCTACACCTTC.

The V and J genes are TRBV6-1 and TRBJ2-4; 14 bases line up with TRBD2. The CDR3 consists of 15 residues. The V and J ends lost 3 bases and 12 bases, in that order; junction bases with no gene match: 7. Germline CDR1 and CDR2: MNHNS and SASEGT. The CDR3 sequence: CASSEPGLAGDTQYF. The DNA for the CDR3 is TGTGCCAGCAGTGAGCCGGGACTAGCGGGAGATACTCAGTACTTC.

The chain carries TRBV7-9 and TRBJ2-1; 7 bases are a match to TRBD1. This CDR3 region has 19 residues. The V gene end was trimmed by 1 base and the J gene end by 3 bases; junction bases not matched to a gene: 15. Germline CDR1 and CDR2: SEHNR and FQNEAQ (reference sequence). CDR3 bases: TGTGCCAGCAGCTTAGGCCGGGACAGCGTAGTGGCATACTACAATGAGCAGTTCTTC. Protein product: CASSLGRDSVVAYYNEQFF.

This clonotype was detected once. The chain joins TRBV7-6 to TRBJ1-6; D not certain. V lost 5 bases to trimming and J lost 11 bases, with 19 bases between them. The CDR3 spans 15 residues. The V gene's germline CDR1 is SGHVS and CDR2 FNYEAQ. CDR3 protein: CASSPAGVPWTPLHF. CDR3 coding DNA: TGTGCCAGCAGCCCCGCCGGGGTCCCGTGGACACCCCTCCACTTT.